Following are 3 T cell receptor beta chains from one sample sequenced in a study of tumor-infiltrating lymphocytes in primary liver carcinoma. The researchers produced TCR beta cDNA from around 500 ng total RNA with a constant-region primer. Libraries covering TCR beta were generated through three nested multiplex PCR rounds (using a slightly modified ARM-PCR). TRBV1-TRBV30 forward and Cbeta reverse primers drove the first two roughly 10-cycle rounds. TCRdb re-analysed the multiplex PCR reads in MiXCR, keeping a single row per CDR3 protein. The profile shows 300,000 to 400,000 distinct CDR3 sequences, about 65% of them singletons. Extraction also yielded germline DNA, while blood RNA was obtained from unsorted whole blood. Input material: peripheral blood. The receptor source for this set is a man aged 40-49 years with primary liver carcinoma and hepatitis B virus infection.

With regard to this clonotype: One end of the junction is discordant with germline, which a read error may explain. V usage is TRBV11-2 and J usage is TRBJ2-5; 8 nucleotides agree with TRBD1. There are 14 residues in the CDR3. Germline CDR1 is SGHAT and CDR2 is FQNNGV. DNA for the CDR3: TGTGCCATCAGCGCCCGGACAGGGCAAGAGACCCAGTACTTC. It specifies CAISARTGQETQYF.

A word on this clonotype: It may be a read error: a sequence one base away is much more abundant. This chain joins TRBV4-2 and TRBJ2-7, with 15 bases identical to TRBD2. CDR3 size: 16 residues. The germline V gene has CDR1 LGHNA and CDR2 YNFKEQ. This CDR3 is CAGSQEAGLAGGEQYF. The CDR3 DNA sequence: TGTGCCGGCAGCCAAGAAGCGGGACTAGCGGGAGGCGAGCAGTACTTC.

This clonotype was detected many times. The chain combines TRBV4-1 with TRBJ2-3, with D unresolved. V dropped 1 base and J dropped 0 bases, with 5 bases sitting between them. There are 14 residues in the CDR3. Germline V CDR1 and CDR2: MGHRA, YSYEKL. The CDR3 sequence is CASSQVLSTDTQYF. CDR3 sequence (DNA): TGCGCCAGCAGCCAAGTCCTAAGCACAGATACGCAGTATTTT.